Each of the 11 T cell receptor beta chains below was sequenced from the same sample in a study of T cell repertoires in cytomegalovirus infection. TCRdb itself ran the reads through MiXCR, one entry per CDR3 protein. The sample includes about 110,000 distinct CDR3 sequences, roughly 9.1% of them seen just once. No antigen has been identified for these receptors. The specimen was PBMCs, sequenced either directly or after in vitro stimulation (not recorded which). The receptors shown here come from a human donor in good health (CMV status not recorded). Some clones in this sample may be carry-over from other donors' samples.

Note on this clonotype: It may be a read error: a sequence one base away is much more abundant. The chain combines TRBV5-1 with TRBJ2-1, with 9 bases identical to TRBD2. There are 19 residues in the CDR3. Germline V gene sequence: CDR1 SGHRS, CDR2 YFSETQ. Unmatched junction bases numbered 19, after V lost 9 bases and J lost 0 bases. CDR3 sequence: CANSLVWREGQSSYNEQFF. As DNA, the CDR3 is TGCGCCAACAGTCTGGTTTGGCGGGAGGGCCAGAGCTCCTACAATGAGCAGTTCTTC.

The table lists this clonotype with a few counts. J is TRBJ2-3 and V is TRBV18, with TRBD1 matching over 8 bases. V dropped 6 bases and J dropped 4; count of bases not matched to a gene: 9. The CDR3 is made up of 15 amino acids. Germline CDR1 and CDR2: KGHSH and LQKENI. The CDR3 coding sequence is TGTGCCAGCTCTTCGCAGGGGGCGGCGGCAGATACGCAGTATTTT. Translation gives CASSSQGAAADTQYF.

This clonotype was seen ten or more times. V is TRBV28 and J is TRBJ2-4, with 12 bases matching TRBD1. Trimming at V came to 5 bases and at J to 5 bases, leaving 19 bases not matched to a gene. This CDR3 spans 20 amino acids. CDR1 is MDHEN and CDR2 is SYDVKM in the germline V gene. CDR3 DNA: TGTGCCAGCAGTCCGCAGGGGACAGGGGGCTTTTGGAGGAGCCAAAACATTCAGTACTTC. This encodes CASSPQGTGGFWRSQNIQYF.

The chain carries TRBV10-3 and TRBJ1-2, with D possibly matching TRBD1 (5 bases). V shed 0 bases and J shed 4 bases, with 18 bases lying between them. The CDR3 consists of 17 residues. Germline V CDR1 and CDR2: ENHRY, SYGVKD. The DNA for the CDR3 is TGTGCCATCAGTGAGTCGGCAGGACACGGCTCGATCTATGGCTACACCTTC. Protein sequence: CAISESAGHGSIYGYTF.

This clonotype was detected ten times or more. V gene TRBV7-2 combines with J gene TRBJ2-3; 7 nucleotides match TRBD2. Germline lookup yields CDR1 SGHTA and CDR2 FQGNSA. The CDR3 has 16 residues. The ends lost 1 base at V and 4 bases at J; junction bases unmatched: 8. The CDR3 reads CASSLGGSGLADTQYF. Here the CDR3 DNA reads TGTGCCAGCAGCTTAGGCGGTAGCGGGCTAGCAGATACGCAGTATTTT.

Only a few counts were recorded for this clonotype. V and J are TRBV27 and TRBJ1-3, with D hard to call. The CDR3 is 14 amino acids. CDR1 MNHEY and CDR2 SMNVEV come from the germline V gene (reference sequence). Deletions cut 3 bases from V and 0 bases from J, with 6 bases between. The CDR3 DNA sequence: TGTGCCAGCAGTTTTCTGGGCTCTGGAAACACCATATATTTT. Amino acids: CASSFLGSGNTIYF.

This clonotype was seen ten or more times. CDR3 protein: CASSLELAATNEKLFF. DNA of the CDR3: TGTGCCAGCAGTTTAGAACTAGCAGCAACTAATGAAAAACTGTTTTTT. This rearrangement joins TRBV12-3 or TRBV12-4 to TRBJ1-4; D uncertain. Trimming left V 1 base short and J 0 bases short, with 9 bases between. The CDR3 is 16 residues long.

Notes on this clonotype: An end of the junction does not agree with germline; a read error may underlie this. The chain couples TRBV5-1 to TRBJ2-1, with D unclear. This CDR3 has 16 residues. Germline lookup yields CDR1 SGHRS and CDR2 YFSETQ. CDR3 sequence reads: CASRLVKAREGHEQFF. CDR3 bases: TGCGCCAGCCGCTTGGTTAAGGCAAGAGAAGGCCATGAGCAGTTCTTC. The full variable domain, completed using reference TRBV5-1 and TRBJ2-1, is KAGVTQTPRYLIKTRGQQVTLSCSPISGHRSVSWYQQTPGQGLQFLFEYFSETQRNKGNFPGRFSGRQFSNSRSEMNVSTLELGDSALYLCASRLVKAREGHEQFFGPGTRLTVL.

This clonotype has ten or more counts. This chain uses TRBV4-1 with TRBJ2-5; 8 nucleotides line up with TRBD2. The V and J ends lost 1 base and 1 base, in that order; junction bases with no gene match: 5. CDR1 is MGHRA, CDR2 YSYEKL, per germline. There are 16 residues in the CDR3. CDR3 in amino acids: CASSQVPGRAQETQYF. As DNA, the CDR3 is TGCGCCAGCAGCCAAGTACCCGGGAGGGCCCAAGAGACCCAGTACTTC.

This clonotype occurred many times. The genes are TRBV7-9 and TRBJ2-1, with unresolved D. The CDR3 is made up of 14 amino acids. With 5 bases removed from V and 5 bases from J, the gap between germline ends came to 13 bases. Germline-derived CDR1 and CDR2 are SEHNR and FQNEAQ (reference sequence). CDR3 region: CASSPTRADNEQFF. The CDR3 nucleotides read TGTGCCAGCAGCCCAACCCGAGCCGACAATGAGCAGTTCTTC.

This clonotype was recorded at least ten times. The rearrangement uses TRBV6-1 and TRBJ2-2; D perhaps matches TRBD2 (5 bases). The CDR3 spans 16 residues. CDR1 is MNHNS and CDR2 is SASEGT in the germline V gene. V was pared by 4 bases and J by 2 bases, with 14 bases between. DNA for the CDR3: TGTGCCAGCAGTGTTGAAGGGAGCAGAAACACCGGGGAGCTGTTTTTT. This codes for CASSVEGSRNTGELFF.